Shown below are 20 T cell receptor beta chains from a single sample sequenced in a study of blood T cell repertoires in COVID-19. The repertoire was sequenced with immunoSEQ multiplex PCR; TCRdb's copy has only in-frame clones and lacks some. The table shows 250,000 or so clones, with around nine tenths occurring only once. The sequenced sample consisted of PBMCs or T cells enriched from blood (not recorded which). These TCRs come from a man in his forties who had recovered from COVID-19.

The count of this clone is one. The chain combines TRBV6-4 with TRBJ1-2; D is unresolved. Germline V gene data show CDR1 as MRHNA and CDR2 as SNTAGT. The CDR3 sequence is 12 residues long. V gave up 3 bases and J gave up 5 bases, with 7 bases separating them. Here the CDR3 reads CASSETGYGYTF. CDR3 nucleotide sequence: TGTGCCAGCAGTGAGACGGGGTATGGCTACACCTTC.

Here the CDR3 reads CASSPRTSGRTHEQFF. The CDR3, as DNA: TGTGCCAGCTCACCAAGGACTAGCGGGAGGACCCATGAGCAGTTCTTC. The chain is built from TRBV18 and TRBJ2-1; 14 bases are a match to TRBD2. The germline gives CDR1 KGHSH, CDR2 LQKENI. The ends lost 2 bases at V and 8 bases at J; junction bases unmatched: 5. This CDR3 has 16 residues.

In its sample, this clone was seen once. The chain has TRBV9 and TRBJ2-7; D may be TRBD2 (5 bases). The CDR3 consists of 16 residues. Germline V gene data show CDR1 as SGDLS and CDR2 as YYNGEE. Trimming removed 4 bases from V and 2 bases from J, with 19 bases in between. For the CDR3, the DNA is TGTGCCAGCAGCACCAGGAGGTTCGAAGGCCCCTACGAGCAGTACTTC. It is translated as CASSTRRFEGPYEQYF. Supplemented by reference TRBV9 and TRBJ2-7, the full variable domain reads DSGVTQTPKHLITATGQRVTLRCSPRSGDLSVYWYQQSLDQGLQFLIQYYNGEERAKGNILERFSAQQFPDLHSELNLSSLELGDSALYFCASSTRRFEGPYEQYFGPGTRLTVT.

The J gene is TRBJ2-5, the V gene TRBV29-1; 10 bases map to TRBD2. The germline V gene encodes CDR1 SQVTM and CDR2 ANQGSEA. The CDR3 has 16 residues. The ends lost 5 bases at V and 0 bases at J; junction bases unmatched: 9. The CDR3, as DNA: TGCAGCGTTACAACTAGCGGGGCCAGGTACCAAGAGACCCAGTACTTC. Translation gives CSVTTSGARYQETQYF.

The chain is built from TRBV5-1 and TRBJ2-3, with 9 bases matching TRBD2. Looked up from germline, CDR1 is SGHRS and CDR2 is YFSETQ. V lost 1 base to trimming and J lost 1 base; unmatched junction nucleotides: 4. The CDR3 is 16 residues long. CDR3 bases: TGCGCCAGCAGCTTGTTAGCTAGCGGGGGCACAGATACGCAGTATTTT. Translated, it gives CASSLLASGGTDTQYF. Drawing the rest from reference TRBV5-1 and TRBJ2-3, the complete variable domain is KAGVTQTPRYLIKTRGQQVTLSCSPISGHRSVSWYQQTPGQGLQFLFEYFSETQRNKGNFPGRFSGRQFSNSRSEMNVSTLELGDSALYLCASSLLASGGTDTQYFGPGTRLTVL.

The chain carries TRBV11-3 and TRBJ1-1; D may be TRBD1 (5 bases). The CDR3 is made up of 15 amino acids. The germline CDR1 and CDR2 sequences are SGHNT and YENEEA. Trimming took off 7 bases at V and 1 base at J, with 16 bases between the two ends. CDR3 amino acids: CASTRGGRPNTEAFF. CDR3 coding DNA: TGTGCCAGCACCCGCGGGGGTAGGCCGAACACTGAAGCTTTCTTT. The variable domain in full, completed from reference TRBV11-3 and TRBJ1-1, reads EAGVVQSPRYKIIEKKQPVAFWCNPISGHNTLYWYLQNLGQGPELLIRYENEEAVDDSQLPKDRFSAERLKGVDSTLKIQPAELGDSAVYLCASTRGGRPNTEAFFGQGTRLTVV.

This clone appeared once. The chain carries TRBV9 and TRBJ1-2; 7 bases fit TRBD1. The V gene's germline CDR1 is SGDLS and CDR2 YYNGEE. The V gene end was trimmed by 4 bases and the J gene end by 3 bases; junction bases not matched to a gene: 9. CDR3 length: 15 residues. The chain's CDR3 is CASSSYLGTDYGYTF. The CDR3 DNA follows: TGTGCCAGCAGCTCTTACCTCGGGACAGACTATGGCTACACCTTC. Complete variable domain (other parts from reference TRBV9 and TRBJ1-2): DSGVTQTPKHLITATGQRVTLRCSPRSGDLSVYWYQQSLDQGLQFLIQYYNGEERAKGNILERFSAQQFPDLHSELNLSSLELGDSALYFCASSSYLGTDYGYTFGSGTRLTVV.

This clone was counted ten times or more. This rearrangement joins TRBV2 to TRBJ2-7; 12 bases are shared with TRBD1. Unmatched junction bases numbered 8, after V lost 6 bases and J lost 5 bases. CDR1 SNHLY and CDR2 FYNNEI come from the germline V gene. This CDR3 region has 15 residues. The CDR3 bases are TGTGCCAGCAGACCCGGGACAGGGGGCTTCCACGAGCAGTACTTC. This sequence encodes CASRPGTGGFHEQYF.

V is TRBV11-3 and J is TRBJ2-1, with 9 positions matching TRBD1. This CDR3 region has 14 residues. J was trimmed by 7 bases and V by 5 bases; bases with no gene match: 6. The germline V gene encodes CDR1 SGHNT and CDR2 YENEEA. CDR3 bases: TGTGCCAGCAGCCCCGCCGACAGGGGGAATGAGCAGTTCTTC. Translation: CASSPADRGNEQFF. Complete variable domain (other parts from reference TRBV11-3 and TRBJ2-1): EAGVVQSPRYKIIEKKQPVAFWCNPISGHNTLYWYLQNLGQGPELLIRYENEEAVDDSQLPKDRFSAERLKGVDSTLKIQPAELGDSAVYLCASSPADRGNEQFFGPGTRLTVL.

This chain joins TRBV4-1 and TRBJ2-7, with D unresolved. The V end was cut by 0 bases, the J end by 7 bases, with 10 bases between. The germline V gene encodes CDR1 MGHRA and CDR2 YSYEKL. The CDR3 totals 13 residues. The CDR3 spells CASSQDPEEEQYF. For the CDR3, the DNA is TGCGCCAGCAGCCAAGATCCTGAGGAAGAGCAGTACTTC.

The J gene is TRBJ2-7, the V gene TRBV28, with a possible D match to TRBD1 (5 bases). V gave up 4 bases and J gave up 3 bases, with 22 bases separating them. Germline CDR1 is MDHEN and CDR2 is SYDVKM. This CDR3 is 17 amino acids long. The CDR3 DNA follows: TGTGCCAGCAGTTCCAATATCTGGGGCAGGGAAAACTACGAGCAGTACTTC. This encodes CASSSNIWGRENYEQYF.

The gene calls are TRBV7-3 and TRBJ2-3, with D possibly being TRBD2 (6 bases). V was cut by 5 bases and J by 2 bases, with 14 bases left in between. This CDR3 is built from 15 residues. The germline V gene has CDR1 SGHTA and CDR2 FQGTGA. CDR3 bases: TGTGCCAGCAGCCCCTACGGAGGGGACACAGATACGCAGTATTTT. It is translated as CASSPYGGDTDTQYF.

V gene TRBV28 combines with J gene TRBJ1-2; D may be TRBD1 (6 bases). CDR3 length: 14 residues. Germline values: CDR1 MDHEN, CDR2 SYDVKM. V gave up 5 bases and J gave up 7 bases, with 17 bases separating them. CDR3 DNA sequence: TGTGCCAGCAGTCCCCACAAACAGGGAGTTGGCTACACCTTC. This encodes CASSPHKQGVGYTF.

The chain recombines TRBV7-9 with TRBJ1-1; D is perhaps TRBD1 (5 bases). Trimming pared 1 base from V and 4 bases from J, leaving 19 bases between. Germline CDR1 is SEHNR and CDR2 is FQNEAQ (reference sequence). This CDR3 has 17 amino acids. Here the CDR3 reads CASSLVGLLAQGTEAFF. CDR3 DNA: TGTGCCAGCAGCTTAGTGGGGTTGTTGGCCCAGGGCACTGAAGCTTTCTTT.

This chain connects TRBV5-1 to TRBJ1-3; possible D gene TRBD1, 5 bases. This CDR3 is 14 amino acids long. In germline, CDR1 is SGHRS, CDR2 YFSETQ. Trimming left V 3 bases short and J 3 bases short, with 10 bases between. CDR3 loop: CASSSQGFGNTIYF. The CDR3 coding sequence is TGCGCCAGCAGCTCGCAGGGATTTGGAAACACCATATATTTT.

The chain combines TRBV6-6 with TRBJ1-1; 7 positions match TRBD1. J was trimmed by 1 base and V by 6 bases; bases with no gene match: 8. CDR1 MNHNY and CDR2 SVGAGI come from the germline V gene (reference sequence). The CDR3 is 15 amino acids. The CDR3 sequence: CASSLPGQRNTEAFF. The CDR3 DNA is TGTGCCAGCAGCTTACCGGGACAGAGGAACACTGAAGCTTTCTTT.

The J gene is TRBJ2-7, the V gene TRBV19; 8 bases fit TRBD1. The CDR3 is 15 amino acids. V dropped 6 bases and J dropped 0; count of bases not matched to a gene: 7. Germline CDR1 is LNHDA and CDR2 is SQIVND (reference sequence). DNA of the CDR3: TGTGCCAGTAGACCAGCCGGGACAGGCTCCTACGAGCAGTACTTC. Amino acid sequence: CASRPAGTGSYEQYF.

J is TRBJ1-1 and V is TRBV5-1; 7 bases match TRBD1. The length of the CDR3 is 13 residues. Germline loops: CDR1 SGHRS, CDR2 YFSETQ. J was trimmed by 7 bases and V by 2 bases; bases with no gene match: 5. CDR3 coding DNA: TGCGCCAGCAGCTTTACAGGGGATGGTGAAGCTTTCTTT. Translating it yields CASSFTGDGEAFF. Complete variable domain (other parts from reference TRBV5-1 and TRBJ1-1): KAGVTQTPRYLIKTRGQQVTLSCSPISGHRSVSWYQQTPGQGLQFLFEYFSETQRNKGNFPGRFSGRQFSNSRSEMNVSTLELGDSALYLCASSFTGDGEAFFGQGTRLTVV.

V usage is TRBV7-2 and J usage is TRBJ1-6, with 7 bases lining up with TRBD1. The CDR3 extends over 14 amino acids. Germline values: CDR1 SGHTA, CDR2 FQGNSA. J lost 5 bases, V lost 4 bases, and 2 bases had no gene match. The CDR3 DNA is TGTGCCAGCAGCTGGGGACAGAATAATTCACCCCTCCACTTT. Translation: CASSWGQNNSPLHF.

With regard to this clone: Given the absence of the conserved phenylalanine or tryptophan at the CDR3 end, a read error is likely. The limits of the CDR3 on the DNA are not certain, so only TCRdb's listed CDR3 is given. This rearrangement joins TRBV29-1 to TRBJ1-1. Germline CDR1 is SQVTM and CDR2 is ANQGSEA. The CDR3 comprises 10 residues, both ends counted. This chain's CDR3 is CSVDAGSGPG.